Each of the 28 T cell receptor beta chains below was sequenced from the same sample in a study of shared clonotypes between healthy human individuals. The method was immunoSEQ multiplex PCR; TCRdb's version includes in-frame clones alone and lacks a portion of them. The table includes fewer than 400,000 clones, around 72% detected once. Source material: memory CD4+ T cells sorted from blood. Subset noted: CD45RA-negative fraction. The receptor set was obtained from a man aged 25-45 years in good health.

The chain is built from TRBV19 and TRBJ2-3; tentative D call: TRBD2 (6 bases). The V end was cut by 11 bases, the J end by 4 bases, with 19 bases between. Germline lookup yields CDR1 LNHDA and CDR2 SQIVND (reference sequence). This CDR3 has 14 amino acids. Written as DNA, the CDR3 is TGTGCCGTCGGAGGTGGGGGAGGAGCAGATACGCAGTATTTT. Its protein product is CAVGGGGGADTQYF.

DNA for the CDR3: TGTGCCAGCAGCAGGGACGGCACAGATACGCAGTATTTT. It encodes CASSRDGTDTQYF. V is TRBV7-9 and J is TRBJ2-3; the D gene could be TRBD1 or TRBD2 (5 bases each). Per germline, CDR1 SEHNR and CDR2 FQNEAQ (reference sequence). The length of the CDR3 is 13 residues. Deletions cut 5 bases from V and 1 base from J, with 7 bases between.

The chain carries TRBV5-8 and TRBJ2-7; the match to TRBD2 covers 10 bases. This CDR3 spans 17 amino acids. J lost 0 bases, V lost 0 bases, and 6 bases had no gene match. Germline CDR1 and CDR2: SGHTS and YDEGEE. The CDR3 nucleotides are TGTGCCAGCAGCTTGGGGGAAACTAGCGGGACCTCCTACGAGCAGTACTTC. This encodes CASSLGETSGTSYEQYF.

The chain has TRBV14 and TRBJ2-2; D is undetermined. Deletions cut 0 bases from V and 6 bases from J, with 14 bases between. This CDR3 has 16 amino acids. Germline V CDR1 and CDR2: SGHDN, FVKESK. CDR3 amino acids: CASSQELRFLAGELFF. The CDR3 DNA reads TGTGCCAGCAGCCAAGAGCTCCGGTTTTTGGCCGGGGAGCTGTTTTTT.

This chain links TRBV9 with TRBJ2-7; 7 bases line up with TRBD2. Germline CDR1 reads SGDLS; CDR2 reads YYNGEE. The CDR3 is made up of 16 amino acids. Trimming at V came to 3 bases and at J to 1 base, leaving 10 bases not matched to a gene. The CDR3 loop reads CASSATGGLGSYEQYF. CDR3 nucleotide sequence: TGTGCCAGCAGCGCTACGGGGGGACTGGGATCCTACGAGCAGTACTTC.

The genes are TRBV9 and TRBJ1-3; perhaps TRBD1 as D (5 bases). Trimming shortened V by 4 bases and J by 4 bases, and 15 bases separated the two germline ends. The CDR3 is 15 amino acids. CDR1 is SGDLS and CDR2 is YYNGEE in the germline V gene. The CDR3 bases are TGTGCCAGCAGCCAAGGTCAGGGTCGGGGAAACACCATATATTTT. Its protein is CASSQGQGRGNTIYF.

The V gene is TRBV5-1, the J gene TRBJ2-2, with D unresolved. The CDR3 totals 15 residues. CDR1 is SGHRS, CDR2 YFSETQ, per germline. The V and J ends lost 1 base and 3 bases respectively, with 10 bases between them. The CDR3 spells CASSLIVLDTGELFF. In DNA, the CDR3 is TGCGCCAGCAGCTTGATCGTTCTCGACACCGGGGAGCTGTTTTTT.

V gene TRBV5-1 combines with J gene TRBJ2-2; the match to TRBD2 covers 10 bases. Trimming took 2 bases from V and 5 from J; bases not matched to a gene: 6. The CDR3 runs 16 residues. CDR1 SGHRS and CDR2 YFSETQ come from the germline V gene. The CDR3, as DNA: TGCGCCAGCAGCTTCCCTAGCGGGAGACGGACCGGGGAGCTGTTTTTT. This translates into CASSFPSGRRTGELFF. Variable domain in full (rest from reference TRBV5-1 and TRBJ2-2): KAGVTQTPRYLIKTRGQQVTLSCSPISGHRSVSWYQQTPGQGLQFLFEYFSETQRNKGNFPGRFSGRQFSNSRSEMNVSTLELGDSALYLCASSFPSGRRTGELFFGEGSRLTVL.

This clone was counted a few times. The chain carries TRBV5-1 and TRBJ2-5; D unresolved. Germline CDR1 and CDR2: SGHRS and YFSETQ. V shed 5 bases and J shed 3 bases, with 11 bases lying between them. This CDR3 is 13 amino acids long. CDR3: CASSTTREETQYF. In DNA, the CDR3 is TGCGCCAGCAGTACGACAAGAGAAGAGACCCAGTACTTC.

This clone has just one count. V and J are TRBV9 and TRBJ2-7; either TRBD1 or TRBD2 may supply D (5 bases each). V lost 0 bases and J 6 bases, leaving 10 bases between the germline ends. The V gene's germline CDR1 is SGDLS and CDR2 YYNGEE. The CDR3 has 13 residues. In DNA form, the CDR3 reads TGTGCCAGCAGCGTAGCGGGGACGGGCGAGCAGTACTTC. Protein: CASSVAGTGEQYF.

The chain combines TRBV7-9 with TRBJ1-5, with D hard to call. V was cut by 1 base and J by 3 bases, with 7 bases left in between. The CDR3 has 14 amino acids. Germline V lookup: CDR1 SEHNR, CDR2 FQNEAQ (reference sequence). CDR3 bases: TGTGCCAGCAGCTTAGAACGGAACAATCAGCCCCAGCATTTT. Translated: CASSLERNNQPQHF.

This clone has a single count. This chain joins TRBV4-3 and TRBJ2-2, with D unresolved. This CDR3 is built from 15 residues. V dropped 0 bases and J dropped 3 bases, with 8 bases sitting between them. Germline V lookup: CDR1 LGHNA, CDR2 YSLEER. CDR3 DNA: TGCGCCAGCAGCCAAGAAGTGCTGGACACCGGGGAGCTGTTTTTT. This translates into CASSQEVLDTGELFF.

The chain links TRBV5-4 to TRBJ2-2; TRBD2 agrees at 10 bases. This CDR3 spans 16 amino acids. With V trimmed by 0 bases and J by 9 bases, 8 bases remained unmatched. Germline lookup yields CDR1 SGHNT and CDR2 YYREEE (reference sequence). The chain's CDR3 is CASSLGLAGESRELFF. The DNA for the CDR3 is TGTGCCAGCAGCTTGGGGCTAGCGGGAGAGTCGCGGGAGCTGTTTTTT.

The chain links TRBV7-9 to TRBJ2-7; D gene ambiguous. V lost 5 bases, J lost 7 bases, and 9 bases lay in between. Germline V CDR1 and CDR2: SEHNR, FQNEAQ (reference sequence). This CDR3 is 11 amino acids long. CDR3 residues: CASSVNWEQYF. CDR3 nucleotide sequence: TGTGCCAGCAGCGTAAACTGGGAGCAGTACTTC.

The rearrangement links TRBV7-9 to TRBJ1-5; no clear D gene. CDR1 and CDR2 (germline): SEHNR, FQNEAQ (reference sequence). The V end was cut by 2 bases, the J end by 6 bases, with 8 bases between. The CDR3 spans 13 residues. In DNA form, the CDR3 reads TGTGCCAGCAGCTTAAAATCAGCTCAGCCCCAGCATTTT. Its translation: CASSLKSAQPQHF.

The chain has TRBV27 and TRBJ2-2; D is possibly TRBD1 or TRBD2 (5 bases each). V was cut by 1 base and J by 2 bases, with 8 bases left in between. Per the germline V gene, CDR1 is MNHEY and CDR2 is SMNVEV (reference sequence). The CDR3 extends over 15 amino acids. For the CDR3, the DNA is TGTGCCAGCAGTTTATACGGGGCCAACACCGGGGAGCTGTTTTTT. It translates to CASSLYGANTGELFF.

This chain uses TRBV19 with TRBJ2-4, with a weak D call TRBD1 (5 bases). Germline CDR1 and CDR2: LNHDA and SQIVND (reference sequence). Trimming took 4 bases from V and 4 from J, leaving 14 bases between them. The CDR3 length is 15 residues. The CDR3 loop reads CASSRGAAGKNIQYF. The CDR3 nucleotides read TGTGCCAGTAGTAGGGGCGCAGCAGGGAAAAACATTCAGTACTTC.

The rearrangement uses TRBV4-3 and TRBJ2-3; TRBD2 matches 7 bases. CDR1 LGHNA and CDR2 YSLEER come from the germline V gene. The CDR3 is 12 amino acids. V gave up 6 bases and J gave up 4 bases; unmatched junction bases: 1. The CDR3 protein is CASRGGADTQYF. The DNA of the CDR3 is TGCGCCAGCAGGGGGGGGGCAGATACGCAGTATTTT.

This chain connects TRBV4-3 to TRBJ1-5, with D possibly matching TRBD1 (5 bases). Germline assignment: CDR1 LGHNA and CDR2 YSLEER. The CDR3 length is 17 residues. V lost 0 bases and J lost 4, with 16 bases in between. The CDR3 loop is CASSQDVRGRTNQPQHF. The CDR3 DNA reads TGCGCCAGCAGCCAAGACGTAAGGGGACGGACAAATCAGCCCCAGCATTTT.

On this clone itself: One end of the junction varies from germline; a read error may be responsible. The chain carries TRBV18 and TRBJ2-3; D is unresolved. Germline V gene lookup returns CDR1 KGHSH and CDR2 LQKENI. The CDR3 is 14 amino acids. The DNA for the CDR3 is TGTGCCAGCTTACCACCTTCCAACACAGATACGCAGTATTTT. This translates into CASLPPSNTDTQYF.

The J gene is TRBJ2-1, the V gene TRBV10-3; TRBD1 aligns across 7 bases. After removal of 6 bases from V and 4 bases from J, the junction contained 9 bases not matched to a gene. The CDR3 has 15 residues. Germline V gives CDR1 ENHRY, CDR2 SYGVKD. DNA for the CDR3: TGTGCCATCAGCCTGACAGGGTTGGGTTACAATGAGCAGTTCTTC. Protein product: CAISLTGLGYNEQFF.

The V and J genes are TRBV7-6 and TRBJ2-6; D call uncertain. Trimming pared 1 base from V and 0 bases from J, leaving 4 bases between. This CDR3 has 15 residues. Germline V gene lookup returns CDR1 SGHVS and CDR2 FNYEAQ. This chain's CDR3 is CASSLGHSGANVLTF. The CDR3 DNA is TGTGCCAGCAGCTTAGGACACTCTGGGGCCAACGTCCTGACTTTC.

The chain links TRBV27 to TRBJ2-1; D remains unclear. The germline gives CDR1 MNHEY, CDR2 SMNVEV (reference sequence). The CDR3 sequence is 13 residues long. V lost 2 bases to trimming and J lost 9 bases, with 11 bases between them. This CDR3 is CASSLAFRTEQFF. CDR3 bases: TGTGCCAGCAGTTTAGCGTTTAGGACTGAGCAGTTCTTC.

This clone was counted only a few times. The genes are TRBV7-2 and TRBJ1-5; D gene ambiguous. This CDR3 spans 13 amino acids. With 6 bases removed from V and 2 bases from J, the gap between germline ends came to 8 bases. The germline gives CDR1 SGHTA, CDR2 FQGNSA. In DNA form, the CDR3 reads TGTGCCAGCAGTCCCGCGGGCAATCAGCCCCAGCATTTT. Translated, it gives CASSPAGNQPQHF.

The chain links TRBV7-2 to TRBJ2-6; tentatively, D is TRBD2 (6 bases). CDR3 length: 17 residues. Trimming shortened V by 5 bases and J by 1 base, and 15 bases separated the two germline ends. Germline-derived CDR1 and CDR2 are SGHTA and FQGNSA. The CDR3 loop reads CASSPGVVRSGANVLTF. DNA for the CDR3: TGTGCCAGCAGCCCGGGGGTTGTGAGGTCTGGGGCCAACGTCCTGACTTTC.

This clone was counted a few times. V and J are TRBV5-4 and TRBJ2-7, with a possible D match to TRBD2 (5 bases). V lost 0 bases and J lost 6, with 10 bases in between. The CDR3 spans 13 residues. Germline CDR1 SGHNT, CDR2 YYREEE (reference sequence). Here the CDR3 reads CASSLERRGEQYF. The CDR3 region has the DNA TGTGCCAGCAGCTTGGAGCGTCGGGGCGAGCAGTACTTC.

The chain has TRBV25-1 and TRBJ2-1; D unclear. Trimming left V 1 base short and J 7 bases short, with 5 bases between. The CDR3 has 12 residues. Germline assignment: CDR1 MGHDK and CDR2 SYGVNS. For the CDR3, the DNA is TGTGCCAGCAGTGAATCCTCGAATGAGCAGTTCTTC. As protein: CASSESSNEQFF.

The chain is built from TRBV5-4 and TRBJ2-5, with TRBD2 matching 16 bases. The CDR3 contains 17 residues. Germline-derived CDR1 and CDR2 are SGHNT and YYREEE (reference sequence). Trimming took 2 bases from V and 5 from J; bases not matched to a gene: 6. Here the CDR3 reads CASSLQKGLAGGETQYF. The CDR3 bases are TGTGCCAGCAGCTTACAAAAGGGACTAGCGGGAGGGGAGACCCAGTACTTC.